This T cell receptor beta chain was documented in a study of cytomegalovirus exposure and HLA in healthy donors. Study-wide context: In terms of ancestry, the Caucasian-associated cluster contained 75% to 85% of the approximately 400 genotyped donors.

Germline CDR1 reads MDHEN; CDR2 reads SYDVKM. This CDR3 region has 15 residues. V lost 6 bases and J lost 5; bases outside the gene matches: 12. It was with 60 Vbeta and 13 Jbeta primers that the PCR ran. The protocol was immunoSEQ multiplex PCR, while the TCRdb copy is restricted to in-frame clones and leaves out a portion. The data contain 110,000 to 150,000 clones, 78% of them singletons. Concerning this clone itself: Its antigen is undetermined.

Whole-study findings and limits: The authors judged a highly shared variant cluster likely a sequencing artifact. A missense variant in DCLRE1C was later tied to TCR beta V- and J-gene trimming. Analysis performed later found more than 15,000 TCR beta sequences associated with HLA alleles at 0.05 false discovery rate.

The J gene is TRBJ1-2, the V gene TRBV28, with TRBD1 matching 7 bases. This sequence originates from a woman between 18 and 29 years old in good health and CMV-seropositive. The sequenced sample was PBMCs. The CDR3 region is CASRIGGTEVYGYTF. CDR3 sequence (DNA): TGTGCCAGCAGAATAGGGGGGACAGAAGTATATGGCTACACCTTC.